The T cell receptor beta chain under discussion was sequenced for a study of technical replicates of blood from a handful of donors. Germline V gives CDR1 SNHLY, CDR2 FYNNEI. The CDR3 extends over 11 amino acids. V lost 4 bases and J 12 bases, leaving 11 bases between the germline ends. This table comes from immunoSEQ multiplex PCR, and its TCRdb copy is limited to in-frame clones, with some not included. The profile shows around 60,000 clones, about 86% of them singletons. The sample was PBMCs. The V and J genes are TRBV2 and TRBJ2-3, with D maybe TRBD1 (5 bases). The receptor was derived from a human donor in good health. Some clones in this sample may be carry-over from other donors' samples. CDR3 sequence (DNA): TGTGCCAGCAGTGGTGACAGTACACAGTATTTT. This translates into CASSGDSTQYF.